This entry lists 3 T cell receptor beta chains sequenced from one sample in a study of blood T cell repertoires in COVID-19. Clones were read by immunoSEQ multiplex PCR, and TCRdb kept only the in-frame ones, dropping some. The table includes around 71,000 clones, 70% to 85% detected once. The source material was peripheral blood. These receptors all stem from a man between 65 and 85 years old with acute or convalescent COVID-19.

CDR3 amino acids: CASTPGTRGTDTQYF. The CDR3 DNA sequence: TGTGCCAGCACTCCCGGGACTAGGGGCACAGATACGCAGTATTTT. The chain employs TRBV7-2 and TRBJ2-3; 8 bases match TRBD2. Germline CDR1 and CDR2: SGHTA and FQGNSA. There are 15 residues in the CDR3. Unmatched junction bases numbered 7, after V lost 7 bases and J lost 1 base.

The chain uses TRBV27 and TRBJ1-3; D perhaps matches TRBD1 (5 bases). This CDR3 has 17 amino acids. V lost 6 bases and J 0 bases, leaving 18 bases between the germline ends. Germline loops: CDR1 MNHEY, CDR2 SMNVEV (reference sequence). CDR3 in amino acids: CASRYQRDSSSGNTIYF. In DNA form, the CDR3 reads TGTGCCAGCAGATATCAACGCGACAGCAGCTCTGGAAACACCATATATTTT.

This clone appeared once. Here the CDR3 DNA reads TGTGCCAGCAGCCTGGACGGAGTCAATCAGCCCCAGCATTTT. Protein product: CASSLDGVNQPQHF. V gene TRBV5-6 combines with J gene TRBJ1-5; no reliable D call. Germline CDR1 SGHDT, CDR2 YYEEEE. This CDR3 spans 14 amino acids. Trimming removed 4 bases at V and 3 bases at J, with 11 bases between.